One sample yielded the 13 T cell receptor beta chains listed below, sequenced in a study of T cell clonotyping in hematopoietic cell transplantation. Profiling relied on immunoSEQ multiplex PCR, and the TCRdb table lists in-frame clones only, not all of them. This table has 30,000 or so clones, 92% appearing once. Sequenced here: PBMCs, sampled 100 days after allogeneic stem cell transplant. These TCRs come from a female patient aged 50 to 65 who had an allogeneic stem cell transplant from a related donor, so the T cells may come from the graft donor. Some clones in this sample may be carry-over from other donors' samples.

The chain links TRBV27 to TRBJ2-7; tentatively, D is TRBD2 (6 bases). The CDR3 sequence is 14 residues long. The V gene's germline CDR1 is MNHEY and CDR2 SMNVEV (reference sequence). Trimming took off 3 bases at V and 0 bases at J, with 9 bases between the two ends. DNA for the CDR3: TGTGCCAGCAGTTTTGGGCGGGACTCCTACGAGCAGTACTTC. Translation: CASSFGRDSYEQYF.

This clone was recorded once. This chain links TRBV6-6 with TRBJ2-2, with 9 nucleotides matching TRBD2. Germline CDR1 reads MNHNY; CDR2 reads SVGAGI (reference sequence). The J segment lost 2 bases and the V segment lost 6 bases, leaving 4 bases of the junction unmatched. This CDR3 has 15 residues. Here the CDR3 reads CASSQRGENTGELFF. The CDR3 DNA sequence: TGTGCCAGCAGCCAGCGGGGGGAAAACACCGGGGAGCTGTTTTTT.

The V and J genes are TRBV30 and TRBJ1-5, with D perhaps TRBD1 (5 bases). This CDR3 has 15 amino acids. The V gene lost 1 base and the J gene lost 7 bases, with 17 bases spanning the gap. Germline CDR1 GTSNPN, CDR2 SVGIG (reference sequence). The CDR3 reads CAWSDLSGMGQPQHF. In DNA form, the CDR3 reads TGTGCCTGGAGTGACCTTTCAGGGATGGGGCAGCCCCAGCATTTT.

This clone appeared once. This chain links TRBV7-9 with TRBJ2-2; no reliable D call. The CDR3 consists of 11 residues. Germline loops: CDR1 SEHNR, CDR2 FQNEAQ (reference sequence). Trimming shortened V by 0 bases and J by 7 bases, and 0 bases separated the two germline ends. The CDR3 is CASSLAGELFF. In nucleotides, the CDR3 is TGTGCCAGCAGCTTAGCCGGGGAGCTGTTTTTT.

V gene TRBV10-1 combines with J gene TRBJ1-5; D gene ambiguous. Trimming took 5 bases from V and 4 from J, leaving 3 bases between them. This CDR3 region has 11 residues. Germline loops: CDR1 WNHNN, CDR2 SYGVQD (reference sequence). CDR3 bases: TGCGCCAGCAGTTTTAATCAGCCCCAGCATTTT. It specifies CASSFNQPQHF.

The CDR3 protein is CASSLHPGTGSGNTIYF. DNA of the CDR3: TGTGCCAGCAGCTTACATCCCGGGACAGGCTCTGGAAACACCATATATTTT. V gene TRBV7-8 combines with J gene TRBJ1-3, with 8 bases fitting TRBD1. CDR3 length: 17 amino acids. Germline V gene lookup returns CDR1 SGHVS and CDR2 FQNEAQ. V trimming: 2 bases; J trimming: 0 bases; junction bases outside the gene matches: 6.

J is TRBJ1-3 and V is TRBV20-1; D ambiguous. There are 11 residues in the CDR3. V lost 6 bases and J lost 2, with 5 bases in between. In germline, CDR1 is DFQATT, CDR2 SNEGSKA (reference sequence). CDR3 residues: CSARPGNTIYF. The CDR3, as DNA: TGCAGTGCCCGGCCTGGAAACACCATATATTTT.

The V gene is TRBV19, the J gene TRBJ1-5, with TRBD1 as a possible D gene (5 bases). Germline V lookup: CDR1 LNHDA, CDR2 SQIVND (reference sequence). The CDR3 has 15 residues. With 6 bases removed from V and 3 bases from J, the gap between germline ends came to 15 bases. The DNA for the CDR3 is TGTGCCAGTAGCTGGGGGACGTTTCCCAATCAGCCCCAGCATTTT. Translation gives CASSWGTFPNQPQHF.

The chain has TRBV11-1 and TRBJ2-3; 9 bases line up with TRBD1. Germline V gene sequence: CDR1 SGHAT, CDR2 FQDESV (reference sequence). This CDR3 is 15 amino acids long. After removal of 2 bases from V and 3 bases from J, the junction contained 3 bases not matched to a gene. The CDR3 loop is CASSLTGGVTDTQYF. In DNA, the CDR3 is TGTGCCAGCAGCTTAACAGGGGGCGTTACAGATACGCAGTATTTT.

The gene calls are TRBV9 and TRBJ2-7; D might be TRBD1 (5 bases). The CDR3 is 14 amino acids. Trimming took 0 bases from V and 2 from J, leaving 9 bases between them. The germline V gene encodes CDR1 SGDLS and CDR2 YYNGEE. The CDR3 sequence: CASSVVDSTYEQYF. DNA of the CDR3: TGTGCCAGCAGCGTAGTTGACAGCACCTACGAGCAGTACTTC.

The CDR3 nucleotides read TGTGCCAGCAGCGTAGAAGCAGGGTTTGACGAGCAGTACTTC. Amino acid sequence: CASSVEAGFDEQYF. The chain links TRBV9 to TRBJ2-7; D possibly corresponds to TRBD1 (5 bases). CDR1 is SGDLS, CDR2 YYNGEE, per germline. The CDR3 has 14 amino acids. Trimming cost V 0 bases and J 5 bases, with 12 bases left between them.

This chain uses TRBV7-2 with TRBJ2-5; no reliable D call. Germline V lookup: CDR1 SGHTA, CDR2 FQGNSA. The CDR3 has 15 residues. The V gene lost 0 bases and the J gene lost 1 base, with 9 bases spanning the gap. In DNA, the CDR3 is TGTGCCAGCAGCTTAGCATTAGGTCCCCAAGAGACCCAGTACTTC. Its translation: CASSLALGPQETQYF.

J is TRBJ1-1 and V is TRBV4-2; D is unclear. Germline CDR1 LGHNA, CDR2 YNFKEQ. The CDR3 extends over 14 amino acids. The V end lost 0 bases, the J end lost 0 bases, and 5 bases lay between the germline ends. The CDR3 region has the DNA TGTGCCAGCAGCCAAGAGCGGATGAACACTGAAGCTTTCTTT. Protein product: CASSQERMNTEAFF.